This is a list of T cell receptor beta chains from one sample in a study of T cells in Graves' hyperthyroidism and ophthalmopathy. TCRdb re-called the multiplex PCR reads through MiXCR, storing one row per CDR3 protein. The sample carries 380,000 or so distinct CDR3 sequences, 14% recorded once. Sequencing was performed on blood. All receptors derive from a woman aged 25 to 39 with Graves' hyperthyroidism. Both conserved end residues are part of each CDR3. A D gene is named only where the DNA matches it firmly. Clone size appears in some rows only: once, few, many, or a class for an expanded clone.

J	V	D	size	DNA	CDR3
TRBJ2-7	TRBV7-6	-	many	TGTGCCAGCAGCTTAGGGCGTCAGGGCTACGAGCAGTACTTC	CASSLGRQGYEQYF
TRBJ2-4	TRBV7-2	-	many	TGTGCCAGCAGCTTAGACAGAAGCAAAAACATTCAGTACTTC	CASSLDRSKNIQYF
TRBJ2-3	TRBV6-1	-	many	TGTGCCAGCAGTGAAAGGTGGGCAGATACGCAGTATTTT	CASSERWADTQYF
TRBJ2-3	TRBV29-1	TRBD2	-	TGCAGCGCTCGGACTAGCGGGAGTTACGCAGATACGCAGTATTTT	CSARTSGSYADTQYF
TRBJ2-2	TRBV19	TRBD2	-	TGTGCCAGTAGTGGACTAAAAGGACTAGCGGGATTCACCGGGGAGCTGTTTTTT	CASSGLKGLAGFTGELFF
TRBJ1-5	TRBV10-2	-	-	TGCGCCAGCAGTGAGAGGTTGGGGGGGGCTAGCAATCAGCCCCAGCATTTT	CASSERLGGASNQPQHF
TRBJ2-3	TRBV11-1	-	-	TGTGCCAGCAGCTTAATGTCTCCTCCCAAAGATACGCAGTATTTT	CASSLMSPPKDTQYF
TRBJ2-5	TRBV5-6	TRBD2	few	TGTGCCAGCAGCTTCTCCGGGAGGGCCCAGGAGACCCAGTACTTC	CASSFSGRAQETQYF
TRBJ2-2	TRBV5-6	-	-	TGTGCCAGCAACGGCGGGACGACTAGAACCGGGGAGCTGTTTTTT	CASNGGTTRTGELFF
TRBJ2-7	TRBV11-2	-	-	TGTGCCAGCAGCTTAGAAGGCACGGGAGCCGCCTACGAGCAGTACTTC	CASSLEGTGAAYEQYF
TRBJ2-5	TRBV20-1	-	few	TGCAGTGCTGGGATGGGGGAGGTAACCCAAGAGACCCAGTACTTC	CSAGMGEVTQETQYF
TRBJ1-1	TRBV7-9	-	-	TGTGCCAGCAGCTCACAGGGATGGGTCACTGAAGCTTTCTTT	CASSSQGWVTEAFF
TRBJ2-4	TRBV30	-	few	TGTGCCTGGAGTCGGGATTTTCTAGCCAAAAACATTCAGTACTTC	CAWSRDFLAKNIQYF
TRBJ2-1	TRBV6-1	-	-	TGTGCCAGCCGCGTCGGGCCCGATGAGCAGTTCTTC	CASRVGPDEQFF
TRBJ2-5	TRBV6-1	TRBD2	few	TGTGCCAGCAGTGAAGCGCCGGGACTAGCGGAAGAGACCCAGTACTTC	CASSEAPGLAEETQYF
TRBJ2-7	TRBV7-9	TRBD2	few	TGTGCCAGCAGCTCGACTAGCGGGAGTGATTTATACGAGCAGTACTTC	CASSSTSGSDLYEQYF
TRBJ2-3	TRBV9	TRBD2	-	TGTGCCAGCAGCGTCAGAGCGGGAGAGGACACAGATACGCAGTATTTT	CASSVRAGEDTDTQYF
TRBJ2-7	TRBV2	-	many	TGTGCCAGCCACTCACTGTCCTACGAGCAGTACTTC	CASHSLSYEQYF
TRBJ2-1	TRBV24-1	-	-	TGTGCCACCAGTGATCTTGGATCCGAGGGCCGTGAGCAGTTCTTC	CATSDLGSEGREQFF
TRBJ2-3	TRBV4-2	TRBD1	-	TGTGCCAGCAGCCAAGACAAGGGAGAACAGGGGGCCACAGATACGCAGTATTTT	CASSQDKGEQGATDTQYF
TRBJ1-5	TRBV4-2	-	few	TGTGCCAGCAGCCAAGACACCGACGGGACTGGCAATCAGCCCCAGCATTTT	CASSQDTDGTGNQPQHF
TRBJ1-1	TRBV15	-	-	TGTGCCACCAGCAGAGATTCCAGTTTGAACACTGAAGCTTTCTTT	CATSRDSSLNTEAFF
TRBJ1-5	TRBV12-3/TRBV12-4	-	many	TGTGCCAGCAGCGGGACGGCATATAGCAATCAGCCCCAGCATTTT	CASSGTAYSNQPQHF
TRBJ2-2	TRBV29-1	-	many	TGCAGCGTTGAAGACACCCCCGGCGGGGAGCTGTTTTTT	CSVEDTPGGELFF
TRBJ1-4	TRBV5-1	-	-	TGCGCCAGCAGCCAGCCCCGGGGGGCGGCTAATGAAAAACTGTTTTTT	CASSQPRGAANEKLFF
TRBJ2-1	TRBV29-1	-	-	TGCAGCGTTCAGGGCTCCTACAATGAGCAGTTCTTC	CSVQGSYNEQFF
TRBJ2-2	TRBV3-1	-	-	TGTGCCAGCAGCCTTCAACCAGGGAGCTGGGAGTTACCCCGCACCGGGGAGCTGTTTTTT	CASSLQPGSWELPRTGELFF
TRBJ2-7	TRBV29-1	-	many	TGCAGCGTCACCTCGGCCGGAGCTCTCGACGAGCAGTACTTC	CSVTSAGALDEQYF
TRBJ2-4	TRBV5-1	-	-	TGCGCCAGCAGCTTAAGGTCCTTAGAATCCAAAAACATTCAGTACTTC	CASSLRSLESKNIQYF
TRBJ2-1	TRBV28	-	many	TGTGCCAGCAGTTTATATAAGCTTGGAGGGGTTGAGCAGTTCTTC	CASSLYKLGGVEQFF
TRBJ1-2	TRBV28	TRBD1	many	TGTGCCACCGACAGGGTTAATGGCGGCTACACCTTC	CATDRVNGGYTF
TRBJ1-5	TRBV6-1	TRBD1	-	TGTGCCAGCAGCCCGGACAGGGCTTTGAAGCCCCAGCATTTT	CASSPDRALKPQHF
TRBJ2-7	TRBV9	TRBD2	-	TGTGCCAGCAGCCAAGAAGTGGGAGGGCCCTACGAGCAGTACTTC	CASSQEVGGPYEQYF
TRBJ1-5	TRBV2	-	many	TGTGCCAGCAGTGTTGTGGACGGGAATCAGCCCCAGCATTTT	CASSVVDGNQPQHF
TRBJ1-2	TRBV7-2	-	many	TGTGCCAGCAGCGGCTTGACAGGCCCCCTGGGCGGCTACACCTTC	CASSGLTGPLGGYTF
TRBJ2-7	TRBV6-2/TRBV6-3	TRBD1	many	TGTGCCAGCAGTTACGCAGGGGGACCCTACGAGCAGTACTTC	CASSYAGGPYEQYF
TRBJ2-7	TRBV29-1	TRBD1	many	TGCAGCGCGGGACACCGGGACAGGGTTCACGAGCAGTACTTC	CSAGHRDRVHEQYF
TRBJ2-7	TRBV28	-	-	TGTGCCAGCAGATCATTTACCTACGAGCAGTACTTC	CASRSFTYEQYF
TRBJ2-3	TRBV7-2	TRBD2	many	TGTGCCAGCAGCTTAGAGGGGCGGGAGGGGAGCACAGATACGCAGTATTTT	CASSLEGREGSTDTQYF
TRBJ2-4	TRBV6-2/TRBV6-3	TRBD2	-	TGTGCCAGCAGTTCCCGACTAGCTGCCAAAAACATTCAGTACTTC	CASSSRLAAKNIQYF
TRBJ1-2	TRBV5-5	TRBD1	-	TGTGCCAGCAGCCCTGTAGACAGGGGATCTGGCTACACCTTC	CASSPVDRGSGYTF
TRBJ2-7	TRBV4-3	TRBD1	-	TGCGCCAGCAGCCAAGATTCGATGCCGGGGACAGCCAAGGACGAGCAGTACTTC	CASSQDSMPGTAKDEQYF
TRBJ2-7	TRBV12-3/TRBV12-4	TRBD1	many	TGTGCCAGCAGCCACGACAGGGGATACGGCGAGCAGTACTTC	CASSHDRGYGEQYF
TRBJ2-7	TRBV12-5	TRBD1	-	TGTGCTAGTGGTTTGGTACGGAAGGGGACAGGGGAAGTTCACGAGCAGTACTTC	CASGLVRKGTGEVHEQYF
TRBJ1-2	TRBV20-1	-	many	TGCAGTGCTAGAGCTTGGGTCGGGACCGGCGGCTACACCTTC	CSARAWVGTGGYTF
TRBJ2-7	TRBV27	-	-	TGTGCCAGCAGTTTATCGAGGGAAACCGACTACGAGCAGTACTTC	CASSLSRETDYEQYF
TRBJ2-7	TRBV6-5	TRBD2	few	TGTGCCAGCAGTTACGGGGGTAGCGGGAGCTACGAGCAGTACTTC	CASSYGGSGSYEQYF
TRBJ1-1	TRBV6-2/TRBV6-3	-	-	TGTGCCAGCAGCCGCGGACCGGGACGGATGAACACTGAAGCTTTCTTT	CASSRGPGRMNTEAFF
TRBJ2-3	TRBV7-9	TRBD1	-	TGTGCCAGCAGCCCCGGGACAGGGGTTGATACGCAGTATTTT	CASSPGTGVDTQYF
TRBJ1-1	TRBV29-1	TRBD1	few	TGCAGCGTCGACAGGGGTATCACTGAAGCTTTCTTT	CSVDRGITEAFF
TRBJ2-7	TRBV28	TRBD1	many	TGTGCCAGCTCTAGGGGACAGACCTCCTACGAGCAGTACTTC	CASSRGQTSYEQYF
TRBJ2-7	TRBV18	-	many	TGTGCCAGCTCACCTCCAAGCGGGTCTACCTCCTACGAGCAGTACTTC	CASSPPSGSTSYEQYF
TRBJ2-2	TRBV12-3/TRBV12-4	TRBD2	-	TGTGCCAGCAGTTGGGAGGGAACCGGGGAGCTGTTTTTT	CASSWEGTGELFF
TRBJ2-2	TRBV20-1	-	few	TGCAGTGCTCGACCTCTGGCCTCGAACACCGGGGAGCTGTTTTTT	CSARPLASNTGELFF
TRBJ2-5	TRBV19	TRBD1	few	TGTGCCAGTAGTGTTGGACAGGGCCAAGAGACCCAGTACTTC	CASSVGQGQETQYF
TRBJ1-1	TRBV29-1	-	many	TGCAGCGTAGGGACACCAAACACTGAAGCTTTCTTT	CSVGTPNTEAFF
TRBJ1-3	TRBV12-3/TRBV12-4	-	many	TGTGCCAGCAGTTTAAACCACATGAGGGTCTCTCTATGGGGAAACACCATATATTTT	CASSLNHMRVSLWGNTIYF
TRBJ1-2	TRBV14	-	many	TGTGCCAGCAGCCAAGGTGTCCGGAAACCCTATGGCTACACCTTC	CASSQGVRKPYGYTF
TRBJ1-2	TRBV12-3/TRBV12-4	-	few	TGTGCCAGCAGTTCCCCAGGGGTTGGCTACACCTTC	CASSSPGVGYTF
TRBJ1-4	TRBV7-9	TRBD1	-	TGTGCCAGCAGCCCGGACAGGAGGGGTAATGAAAAACTGTTTTTT	CASSPDRRGNEKLFF